Listed below are T cell receptor beta chains from one sample, sequenced in a study of cytomegalovirus exposure and HLA in healthy donors. Only in-frame clones appear in the TCRdb table, and some are missing; sequencing was by immunoSEQ multiplex PCR. In total, the table holds 120,000 to 150,000 clones. Material for sequencing was PBMCs. Receptor source: a woman younger than 35 in good health and CMV-seronegative. Each CDR3 is given with its conserved first and last residue. A D gene is named only where the DNA matches it firmly.

len	d_gene	v_gene	j_gene	CDR3nt	CDR3aa
17	TRBD2	TRBV11-2	TRBJ2-2	TGTGCCAGCAGCTTAGGTGCGCTAGCGGGAGTCCCCGGGGAGCTGTTTTTT	CASSLGALAGVPGELFF
15	-	TRBV9	TRBJ2-2	TGTGCCAGCAGCGGACATGTCCCGGTCACCGGGGAGCTGTTTTTT	CASSGHVPVTGELFF
14	TRBD1	TRBV19	TRBJ1-1	TGTGCCAGTAGTATGCGTCAGGGGGTGGTCGAAGCTTTCTTT	CASSMRQGVVEAFF
14	TRBD1	TRBV13	TRBJ1-1	TGTGCCAGCAGTTCCGGGACAGACGCCACTGAAGCTTTCTTT	CASSSGTDATEAFF
14	-	TRBV29-1	TRBJ1-2	TGCAGCGTTGAACAATCAGGACACCATCTTGGCTACACCTTC	CSVEQSGHHLGYTF
14	TRBD1	TRBV5-4	TRBJ1-2	TGTGCCAGCAGCCCGGCGGGGACAGGGGGCGGCTACACCTTC	CASSPAGTGGGYTF
16	-	TRBV5-6	TRBJ2-5	TGTGCCAGCAGCTTATATTCGGGACTCGCCCAAGAGACCCAGTACTTC	CASSLYSGLAQETQYF
17	-	TRBV21-1	TRBJ2-1	TGTGCCAGCAGCCAACGGGGGAGGCCGAGCTCCTACAATGAGCAGTTCTTC	CASSQRGRPSSYNEQFF
17	TRBD1	TRBV5-4	TRBJ1-1	TGTGCCAGCAGCTTGAGGTTAGGACAGGGGAAGGACACTGAAGCTTTCTTT	CASSLRLGQGKDTEAFF
14	-	TRBV6-1	TRBJ2-5	TGTGCCAGCAGTGAAGTGGGGGGTCAAGAGACCCAGTACTTC	CASSEVGGQETQYF
15	-	TRBV28	TRBJ2-3	TGTGCCAGCAAATTTCGGAGCCTCCTCACAGATACGCAGTATTTT	CASKFRSLLTDTQYF
17	TRBD1	TRBV5-4	TRBJ1-2	TGTGCCAGCAGCGGAGGGACAGGGGAAATGGCAGTCTATGGCTACACCTTC	CASSGGTGEMAVYGYTF
15	-	TRBV5-1	TRBJ2-3	TGCGCCAGCAGCTTGGAGTGGGGGGTGGTAGATACGCAGTATTTT	CASSLEWGVVDTQYF
16	-	TRBV4-2	TRBJ1-2	TGTGCCAGCAGCCAAGACGGGCTACAGGTGACCTATGGCTACACCTTC	CASSQDGLQVTYGYTF
15	TRBD2	TRBV4-2	TRBJ2-1	TGTGCCAGCAGCCAATATAGCGGGAGTAGGAATGAGCAGTTCTTC	CASSQYSGSRNEQFF
13	-	TRBV5-4	TRBJ2-7	TGTGCCAGCAGCTTGCCAGGGGACCACGAGCAGTACTTC	CASSLPGDHEQYF
17	TRBD1	TRBV4-3	TRBJ2-2	TGCGCCAGCAGCCTAATGACAGGGGCGTTTGTGGCCGGGGAGCTGTTTTTT	CASSLMTGAFVAGELFF
15	-	TRBV4-1	TRBJ2-2	TGCGCCAGCAGCCAAGTATCAGAGAACACCGGGGAGCTGTTTTTT	CASSQVSENTGELFF
13	-	TRBV13	TRBJ1-2	TGTGCCAGCAGCTTAATAGGGGAGGGAAGCTACACCTTC	CASSLIGEGSYTF
20	-	TRBV29-1	TRBJ2-3	TGCAGCGTTGAAGATCCCCCCGGGTCGACGATAGCGGATATCACAGATACGCAGTATTTT	CSVEDPPGSTIADITDTQYF
11	-	TRBV30	TRBJ1-2	TGTGCCTGCGGACAGAACTATGGCTACACCTTC	CACGQNYGYTF
15	TRBD1	TRBV6-5	TRBJ1-2	TGTGCCAGCACCAAGCAGGGGGGCTCGAACTATGGCTACACCTTC	CASTKQGGSNYGYTF